What follows are 20 T cell receptor beta chains derived from one specimen sequenced in a study of graft-versus-host responses after intestinal transplantation (dated by TCRdb to the early 2020s). The sample's time point label, in plain terms: cells obtained before transplantation from donor or recipient. Antigens of these TCRs are unknown. Library prep was done by the immunoSEQ multiplex PCR assay. The source is immuneACCESS, and TCRdb retained only in-frame sequences with V and J called. Part of the clones is not carried over; for the studies checked, unresolved V genes explain less than half of this, and the remainder is unexplained. This sample gives almost 85,000 clones in total; roughly 91% of them show up just once. 0.1% of the sample goes to the ten largest clones. The material was unstimulated CD4+ T cells sorted from spleen or lymph node cells, obtained before intestinal transplant. All receptors come from a human donor who received an intestinal transplant.

Only a few counts were recorded for this clone. The V gene is TRBV6-1, the J gene TRBJ1-1; D might be TRBD1 (6 bases). CDR1 and CDR2 (germline): MNHNS, SASEGT. This CDR3 has 14 residues. V was shortened by 5 bases and J by 5 bases, with 15 bases between the two germline ends. The CDR3 loop reads CASSQNRVGTEAFF. The CDR3, as DNA: TGTGCCAGCAGTCAGAACAGGGTAGGGACTGAAGCTTTCTTT.

This clone was counted a few times. The J gene is TRBJ1-6, the V gene TRBV5-6, with TRBD1 matching 8 bases. The CDR3 runs 14 residues. Germline lookup yields CDR1 SGHDT and CDR2 YYEEEE. J was trimmed by 11 bases and V by 4 bases; bases with no gene match: 8. CDR3 region: CASSLGQGATPLHF. Written as DNA, the CDR3 is TGTGCCAGCAGCCTCGGACAGGGAGCGACACCCCTCCACTTT.

V gene TRBV5-8 combines with J gene TRBJ2-3; D is possibly TRBD1 (5 bases). The V end was cut by 4 bases, the J end by 2 bases, with 14 bases between. The CDR3 has 15 amino acids. Germline CDR1 is SGHTS and CDR2 is YDEGEE. CDR3 sequence: CASSPGQGPTDTQYF. DNA for the CDR3: TGTGCCAGCAGCCCCGGGCAGGGCCCCACAGATACGCAGTATTTT.

The chain carries TRBV27 and TRBJ1-5; possible D gene TRBD1, 5 bases. This CDR3 contains 14 residues. The germline CDR1 and CDR2 sequences are MNHEY and SMNVEV (reference sequence). The V and J ends lost 6 bases and 3 bases respectively, with 12 bases between them. As DNA, the CDR3 is TGTGCCAGCAGGTCCGACAGCTACAATCAGCCCCAGCATTTT. Its translation is CASRSDSYNQPQHF.

Details on this clone: The same CDR3 is also encoded by other DNA sequences in this sample. This CDR3 is CATKTGGTDTQYF. The CDR3 nucleotides read TGTGCCACCAAGACAGGGGGTACAGATACGCAGTATTTT. The gene calls are TRBV15 and TRBJ2-3; TRBD1 matches 9 bases. This CDR3 comprises 13 residues. Losses at the gene ends were 7 bases for V and 3 bases for J; bases not matched to a gene: 2. Germline values: CDR1 LNHNV, CDR2 YYDKDF (reference sequence).

This clone has just a few counts. The chain employs TRBV5-4 and TRBJ1-1; 10 nucleotides align to TRBD1. V gave up 3 bases and J gave up 5 bases; unmatched junction bases: 1. The CDR3 spans 13 residues. Looked up from germline, CDR1 is SGHNT and CDR2 is YYREEE (reference sequence). In nucleotides, the CDR3 is TGTGCCAGCAGCTCGGACAGGGGGACTGAAGCTTTCTTT. It yields the protein CASSSDRGTEAFF.

The CDR3 DNA is TGCGCCAGCAGCCTCCCTCCCCCGGGACAGGGGATCATGAACACTGAAGCTTTCTTT. Amino acid sequence: CASSLPPPGQGIMNTEAFF. The gene calls are TRBV5-1 and TRBJ1-1, with TRBD1 matching 10 bases. V shed 4 bases, J shed 0 bases, and the junction held 15 bases outside the gene matches. The germline gives CDR1 SGHRS, CDR2 YFSETQ. This CDR3 contains 19 residues.

The rearrangement joins TRBV7-2 to TRBJ2-1; 12 bases are shared with TRBD2. Trimming removed 5 bases from V and 4 bases from J; junction bases left unmatched: 6. The CDR3 loop spans 16 amino acids. The germline gives CDR1 SGHTA, CDR2 FQGNSA. The CDR3, as DNA: TGTGCCAGCAGCCAGTGGACTAGCGGGGATTACAATGAGCAGTTCTTC. It encodes CASSQWTSGDYNEQFF. Supplemented by reference TRBV7-2 and TRBJ2-1, the full variable domain reads GAGVSQSPSNKVTEKGKDVELRCDPISGHTALYWYRQSLGQGLEFLIYFQGNSAPDKSGLPSDRFSAERTGGSVSTLTIQRTQQEDSAVYLCASSQWTSGDYNEQFFGPGTRLTVL.

The rearrangement joins TRBV18 to TRBJ2-3, with TRBD2 matching 10 bases. Germline V gene sequence: CDR1 KGHSH, CDR2 LQKENI. With V trimmed by 4 bases and J by 5 bases, 12 bases remained unmatched. The CDR3 covers 17 residues. CDR3 region: CASSLAIAGGTGDTQYF. In DNA, the CDR3 is TGTGCCAGCTCACTCGCCATAGCGGGGGGAACGGGAGATACGCAGTATTTT.

The V gene is TRBV19, the J gene TRBJ2-6, with D possibly being TRBD1 (5 bases). Germline CDR1 is LNHDA and CDR2 is SQIVND (reference sequence). The CDR3 consists of 17 residues. The V end was cut by 6 bases, the J end by 0 bases, with 15 bases between. CDR3 sequence reads: CASRARRQLSGANVLTF. CDR3 in DNA: TGTGCCAGTAGGGCCAGGAGACAGCTCTCTGGGGCCAACGTCCTGACTTTC. Full variable domain (rest looked up from reference TRBV19 and TRBJ2-6): DGGITQSPKYLFRKEGQNVTLSCEQNLNHDAMYWYRQDPGQGLRLIYYSQIVNDFQKGDIAEGYSVSREKKESFPLTVTSAQKNPTAFYLCASRARRQLSGANVLTFGAGSRLTVL.

This clone was counted a single time. V is TRBV6-5 and J is TRBJ2-7; maybe TRBD1 (6 bases). CDR1 MNHEY and CDR2 SVGAGI come from the germline V gene. Trimming cost V 3 bases and J 3 bases, with 9 bases left between them. The CDR3 consists of 13 residues. CDR3 sequence reads: CASSYVRGYEQYF. The DNA for the CDR3 is TGTGCCAGCAGTTATGTCAGGGGCTACGAGCAGTACTTC.

This rearrangement joins TRBV10-3 to TRBJ2-7; 7 bases agree with TRBD2. The junction had 8 bases not matched to a gene; V was cut back by 6 bases and J by 3 bases. The CDR3 sequence is 14 residues long. Germline V gene sequence: CDR1 ENHRY, CDR2 SYGVKD. CDR3 in amino acids: CAIRPSGEGYEQYF. The CDR3 DNA reads as TGTGCCATCAGACCTTCCGGGGAGGGCTACGAGCAGTACTTC.

The chain couples TRBV5-1 to TRBJ1-6, with D maybe TRBD1 (6 bases). The CDR3 has 16 amino acids. Trimming cost V 0 bases and J 4 bases, with 11 bases left between them. Germline V gene data show CDR1 as SGHRS and CDR2 as YFSETQ. The CDR3 DNA is TGCGCCAGCAGCTTGGTCGGACAGAGATATAATTCACCCCTCCACTTT. The encoded protein is CASSLVGQRYNSPLHF. Together with reference TRBV5-1 and TRBJ1-6, the CDR3 gives the full variable domain: KAGVTQTPRYLIKTRGQQVTLSCSPISGHRSVSWYQQTPGQGLQFLFEYFSETQRNKGNFPGRFSGRQFSNSRSEMNVSTLELGDSALYLCASSLVGQRYNSPLHFGNGTRLTVT.

This sequence joins TRBV27 and TRBJ2-1; 7 positions match TRBD1. Germline assignment: CDR1 MNHEY and CDR2 SMNVEV (reference sequence). The CDR3 totals 15 residues. V was pared by 4 bases and J by 2 bases, with 5 bases of the junction left unmatched. The CDR3 DNA is TGTGCCAGCAGTTCCCGGGACAGAGCCTACAATGAGCAGTTCTTC. It encodes CASSSRDRAYNEQFF.

This clone was detected a few times. The chain carries TRBV2 and TRBJ1-1; 10 bases are a match to TRBD1. CDR3 length: 12 amino acids. CDR1 is SNHLY, CDR2 FYNNEI, per germline. V dropped 6 bases and J dropped 6; count of bases not matched to a gene: 1. This CDR3 is CASRDRGAEAFF. In DNA form, the CDR3 reads TGTGCCAGCAGGGACAGGGGGGCTGAAGCTTTCTTT.

The chain carries TRBV9 and TRBJ1-5, with 7 bases identical to TRBD1. With 4 bases clipped from V and 2 bases from J, the junction kept 6 bases outside the gene matches. CDR1 and CDR2 from the germline V gene are SGDLS and YYNGEE. The CDR3 extends over 15 amino acids. The DNA of the CDR3 is TGTGCCAGCAGCCCCACAGGGGCAGGCAATCAGCCCCAGCATTTT. Residues: CASSPTGAGNQPQHF.

V usage is TRBV27 and J usage is TRBJ1-2; D might be TRBD1 (6 bases). The CDR3 contains 14 residues. The V gene lost 1 base and the J gene lost 10 bases, with 16 bases spanning the gap. Germline loops: CDR1 MNHEY, CDR2 SMNVEV (reference sequence). CDR3 region: CASSLYAPPGDYTF. As DNA, the CDR3 is TGTGCCAGCAGTTTATATGCCCCCCCAGGGGACTACACCTTC.

The rearrangement uses TRBV11-3 and TRBJ2-5; TRBD1 matches 7 bases. Looked up from germline, CDR1 is SGHNT and CDR2 is YENEEA. V lost 5 bases and J lost 2; bases outside the gene matches: 8. This CDR3 has 15 residues. The CDR3 region has the DNA TGTGCCAGCAGCCGTACACAGGGGTTGCAAGAGACCCAGTACTTC. Amino acids: CASSRTQGLQETQYF.

The gene calls are TRBV15 and TRBJ2-3, with D perhaps matching TRBD2 (6 bases). Germline V lookup: CDR1 LNHNV, CDR2 YYDKDF (reference sequence). V lost 1 base and J 0 bases, leaving 8 bases between the germline ends. This CDR3 has 15 residues. The CDR3 nucleotides are TGTGCCACCAGCAGAGCGGGGGATAGCACAGATACGCAGTATTTT. Translated, it gives CATSRAGDSTDTQYF.

V gene TRBV5-6 combines with J gene TRBJ2-3; D is unclear. This CDR3 comprises 13 residues. Trimming shortened V by 4 bases and J by 2 bases, and 8 bases separated the two germline ends. The germline gives CDR1 SGHDT, CDR2 YYEEEE. The CDR3 reads CASSPLSTDTQYF. CDR3 DNA: TGTGCCAGCAGCCCCCTTTCCACAGATACGCAGTATTTT.